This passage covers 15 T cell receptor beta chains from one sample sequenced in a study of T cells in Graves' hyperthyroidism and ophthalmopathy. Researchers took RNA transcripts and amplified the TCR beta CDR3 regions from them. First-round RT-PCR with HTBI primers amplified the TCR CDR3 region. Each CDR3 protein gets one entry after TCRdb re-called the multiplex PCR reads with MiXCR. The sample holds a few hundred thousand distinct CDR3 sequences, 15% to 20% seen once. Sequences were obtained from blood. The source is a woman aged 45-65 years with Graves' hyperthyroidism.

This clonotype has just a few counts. The CDR3 nucleotides are TGTGCCAGCAGTTTAAGCTACTACAATGAGCAGTTCTTC. Its translation: CASSLSYYNEQFF. The chain links TRBV12-3 or TRBV12-4 to TRBJ2-1; no reliable D call. V shed 2 bases and J shed 3 bases, with 5 bases lying between them. This CDR3 comprises 13 residues.

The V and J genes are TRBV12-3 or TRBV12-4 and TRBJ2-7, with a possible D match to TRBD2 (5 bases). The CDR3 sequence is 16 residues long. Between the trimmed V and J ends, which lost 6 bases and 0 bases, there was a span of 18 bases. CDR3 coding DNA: TGTGCCAGCAGCCCTTGGGAGCACACTACCTCCTACGAGCAGTACTTC. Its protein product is CASSPWEHTTSYEQYF.

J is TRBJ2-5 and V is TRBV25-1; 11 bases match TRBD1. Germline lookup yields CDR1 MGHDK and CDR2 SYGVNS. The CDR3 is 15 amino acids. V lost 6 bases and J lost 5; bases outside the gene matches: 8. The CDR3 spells CASSEGTGGVETQYF. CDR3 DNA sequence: TGTGCCAGCAGCGAGGGGACAGGGGGAGTCGAGACCCAGTACTTC.

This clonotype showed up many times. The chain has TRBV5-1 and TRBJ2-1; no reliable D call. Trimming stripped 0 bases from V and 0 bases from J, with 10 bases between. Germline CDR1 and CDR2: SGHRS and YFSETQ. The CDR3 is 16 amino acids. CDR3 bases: TGCGCCAGCAGCTTGGTTTTGCAGAGCTCCTACAATGAGCAGTTCTTC. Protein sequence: CASSLVLQSSYNEQFF.

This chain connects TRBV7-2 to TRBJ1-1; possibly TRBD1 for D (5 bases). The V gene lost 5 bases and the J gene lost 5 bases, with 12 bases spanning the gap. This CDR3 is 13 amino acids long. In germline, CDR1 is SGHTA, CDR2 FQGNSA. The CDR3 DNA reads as TGTGCCAGCAGCGCCTATGGGGGGACTGAAGCTTTCTTT. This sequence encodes CASSAYGGTEAFF. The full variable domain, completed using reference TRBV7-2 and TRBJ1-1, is GAGVSQSPSNKVTEKGKDVELRCDPISGHTALYWYRQSLGQGLEFLIYFQGNSAPDKSGLPSDRFSAERTGGSVSTLTIQRTQQEDSAVYLCASSAYGGTEAFFGQGTRLTVV.

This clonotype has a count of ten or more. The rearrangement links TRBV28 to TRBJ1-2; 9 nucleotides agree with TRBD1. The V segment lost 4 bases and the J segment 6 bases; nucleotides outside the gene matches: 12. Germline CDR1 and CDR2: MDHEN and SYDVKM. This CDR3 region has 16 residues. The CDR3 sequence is CASSSGTGPAGHGYTF. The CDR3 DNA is TGTGCCAGCAGTTCCGGGACAGGGCCTGCGGGACATGGCTACACCTTC.

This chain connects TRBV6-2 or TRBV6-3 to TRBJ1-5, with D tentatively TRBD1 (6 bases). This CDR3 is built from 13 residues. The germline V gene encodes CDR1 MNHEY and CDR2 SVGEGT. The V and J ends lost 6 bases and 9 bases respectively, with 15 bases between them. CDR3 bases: TGTGCCAGCAGAGCAGGGGACGACCGGCCCCAGCATTTT. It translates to CASRAGDDRPQHF.

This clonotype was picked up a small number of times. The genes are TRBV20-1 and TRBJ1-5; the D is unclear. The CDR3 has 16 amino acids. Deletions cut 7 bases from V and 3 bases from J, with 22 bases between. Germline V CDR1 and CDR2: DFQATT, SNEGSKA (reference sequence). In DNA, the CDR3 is TGCAGTGTTAGGGCTCATGTAGCGGGAGCCAATCAGCCCCAGCATTTT. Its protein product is CSVRAHVAGANQPQHF.

CDR3 nucleotide sequence: TGTGCCAGCAGCCAATCAGGGATGGCCTACAATGAGCAGTTCTTC. This gives the protein CASSQSGMAYNEQFF. The genes are TRBV12-3 or TRBV12-4 and TRBJ2-1; tentative D call: TRBD1 (5 bases). Deletions cut 6 bases from V and 2 bases from J, with 14 bases between. This CDR3 comprises 15 residues.

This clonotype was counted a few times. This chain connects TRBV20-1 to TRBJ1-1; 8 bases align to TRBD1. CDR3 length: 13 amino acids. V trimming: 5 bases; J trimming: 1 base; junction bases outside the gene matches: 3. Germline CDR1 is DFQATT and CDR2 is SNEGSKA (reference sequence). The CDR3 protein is CSAWGTGNTEAFF. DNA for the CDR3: TGCAGTGCTTGGGGGACAGGGAACACTGAAGCTTTCTTT.

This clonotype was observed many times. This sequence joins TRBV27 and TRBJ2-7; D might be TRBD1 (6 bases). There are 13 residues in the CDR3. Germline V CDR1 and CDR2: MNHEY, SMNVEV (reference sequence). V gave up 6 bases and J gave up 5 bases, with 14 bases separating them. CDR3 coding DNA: TGTGCCAGCAGCAGGGGACGGACTGACGAGCAGTACTTC. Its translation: CASSRGRTDEQYF.

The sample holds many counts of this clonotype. CDR3 nucleotide sequence: TGTGCCAGCAGCTCCGCAAGCGGGAGATACGAGCAGTACTTC. It codes for CASSSASGRYEQYF. The chain combines TRBV11-2 with TRBJ2-7; TRBD2 matches at 8 bases. Germline CDR1 and CDR2: SGHAT and FQNNGV. J gave up 4 bases and V 4 bases, and 6 bases lay outside the gene matches. The CDR3 runs 14 residues.

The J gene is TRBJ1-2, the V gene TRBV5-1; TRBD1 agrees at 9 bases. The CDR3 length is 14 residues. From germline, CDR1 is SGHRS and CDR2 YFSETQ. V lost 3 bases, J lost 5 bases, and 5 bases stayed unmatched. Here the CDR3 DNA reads TGCGCCAGCAGCTGGGACAGGGAGTATTATGGCTACACCTTC. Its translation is CASSWDREYYGYTF.

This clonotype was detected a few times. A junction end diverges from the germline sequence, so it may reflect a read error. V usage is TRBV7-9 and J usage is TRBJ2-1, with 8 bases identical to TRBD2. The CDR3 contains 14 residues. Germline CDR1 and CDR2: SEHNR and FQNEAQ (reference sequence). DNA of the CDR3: TGTACCAGCAGCTTCGGGGGGGGTTACAATGAGCAGTTCTTC. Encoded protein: CTSSFGGGYNEQFF.

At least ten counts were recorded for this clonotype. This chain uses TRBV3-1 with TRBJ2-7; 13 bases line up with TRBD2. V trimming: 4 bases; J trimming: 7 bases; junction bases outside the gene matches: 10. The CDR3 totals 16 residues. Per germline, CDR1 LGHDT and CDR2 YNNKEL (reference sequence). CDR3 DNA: TGTGCCAGCAGCCCGAGTATGAGACTAGCGGGAGGTGAGCAGTACTTC. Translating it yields CASSPSMRLAGGEQYF.